The T cell receptor (beta chain) under discussion was sequenced for a study of blood T cell repertoires in COVID-19. In the source study's methods: Nucleated cell counts were estimated from reference gene primer amplification. The protocol was immunoSEQ multiplex PCR, while the TCRdb copy is restricted to in-frame clones and leaves out a portion. D and trimming come from the DNA, and the V and J calls and clone size come from that table. The sample consists of around 300,000 clones, approximately 88% of them appearing once. Germline CDR1 MNHEY, CDR2 SMNVEV (reference sequence). The CDR3 covers 12 residues. The ends lost 8 bases at V and 8 bases at J; junction bases unmatched: 2.

The source of this sequence is a man aged 45 to 65 with acute or convalescent COVID-19. The sequenced sample was peripheral blood. The V and J genes are TRBV27 and TRBJ2-1; 11 bases are a match to TRBD1. CDR3 DNA: TGTGCCAGCCGGACAGGGGGCCATGAGCAGTTCTTC. Translation gives CASRTGGHEQFF.